These T cell receptor beta chains were read from a single sample in a study of CD8+ T cells in alopecia areata. The assay was immunoSEQ multiplex PCR, and TCRdb's table has in-frame clones only and misses some. The sample lists roughly 150,000 clones, 55% occurring once. The sample taken for sequencing was CD4+ T cells sorted from blood. The source of these receptors is a human donor in good health. Each CDR3 is given with its conserved first and last residue. A D gene is named only where the DNA matches it firmly. Some rows mark clone size as missing; the rest say once, few, many or name a class of expanded clone.

D gene	V gene	clone size	J gene	CDR3 DNA	CDR3 protein
NA	TRBV6-5	NA	TRBJ2-1	TGTGCCAGCAGTTACTCCCTGGGACTTTATGAGCAGTTCTTC	CASSYSLGLYEQFF
NA	TRBV25-1	NA	TRBJ2-5	TGTGCCAGCAGTTCCAGACAAGAGACCCAGTACTTC	CASSSRQETQYF
NA	TRBV4-1	NA	TRBJ2-1	TGCGCCAGCAGCCAAGATGGGATCAAGCGTAGCTCCTACAATGAGCAGTTCTTC	CASSQDGIKRSSYNEQFF
NA	TRBV20-1	NA	TRBJ2-5	TGCAGTGCTAGGGTTCGCGAGACCCAGTACTTC	CSARVRETQYF
TRBD1	TRBV29-1	few	TRBJ2-7	TGCAGCGTGTTGGGACAGGGGGCCTACGAGCAGTACTTC	CSVLGQGAYEQYF
TRBD2	TRBV5-1	NA	TRBJ2-1	TGCGCCAGCAGCCACACTAGCGTCCCGGGGGATGAGCAGTTCTTC	CASSHTSVPGDEQFF
NA	TRBV30	once	TRBJ2-2	TGTGCCTGGAGGGGAGCGGGCACCGGGGAGCTGTTTTTT	CAWRGAGTGELFF
NA	TRBV6-1	once	TRBJ2-5	TGTGCCAGCAGTGAAGCGCCGTTAGACCAAGAGACCCAGTACTTC	CASSEAPLDQETQYF
NA	TRBV6-5	few	TRBJ1-2	TGTGCCAGCAGGCAGGGGCTCGAATGGCTAGGCTACACCTTC	CASRQGLEWLGYTF
NA	TRBV29-1	few	TRBJ2-7	TGCAGCGTTGAAGCCGCGTACGAGCAGTACTTC	CSVEAAYEQYF
TRBD2	TRBV28	NA	TRBJ2-1	TGTGCCAGCACCCCTACCCCACTAGCGGGACCATACAATGAGCAGTTCTTC	CASTPTPLAGPYNEQFF
TRBD1	TRBV2	NA	TRBJ2-2	TGTGCCAGGGGCAGGACAGGAGGCTCTGGGGAGCTGTTTTTT	CARGRTGGSGELFF
TRBD2	TRBV5-6	NA	TRBJ2-7	TGTGCCAGCAGCTTCGGGACTACTACTTACGAGCAGTACTTC	CASSFGTTTYEQYF
NA	TRBV30	NA	TRBJ2-2	TGTGTGTTACGGGGCCCGACGAACACCGGGGAGCTGTTTTTT	CVLRGPTNTGELFF
NA	TRBV19	few	TRBJ2-7	TGTGCCAGTAGCGGCAGCCCCTACGAGCAGTACTTC	CASSGSPYEQYF
NA	TRBV28	NA	TRBJ1-2	TGTGCCAGTGGGTTCCGCTACACCTTC	CASGFRYTF
NA	TRBV10-3	once	TRBJ2-5	TGTGCCATCAGTGAGTCGTCCCGGGAGACCCAGTACTTC	CAISESSRETQYF
NA	TRBV5-1	NA	TRBJ2-1	TGCGCCAGCAGCGAACCGGAGGGTGAGCAGTTCTTC	CASSEPEGEQFF